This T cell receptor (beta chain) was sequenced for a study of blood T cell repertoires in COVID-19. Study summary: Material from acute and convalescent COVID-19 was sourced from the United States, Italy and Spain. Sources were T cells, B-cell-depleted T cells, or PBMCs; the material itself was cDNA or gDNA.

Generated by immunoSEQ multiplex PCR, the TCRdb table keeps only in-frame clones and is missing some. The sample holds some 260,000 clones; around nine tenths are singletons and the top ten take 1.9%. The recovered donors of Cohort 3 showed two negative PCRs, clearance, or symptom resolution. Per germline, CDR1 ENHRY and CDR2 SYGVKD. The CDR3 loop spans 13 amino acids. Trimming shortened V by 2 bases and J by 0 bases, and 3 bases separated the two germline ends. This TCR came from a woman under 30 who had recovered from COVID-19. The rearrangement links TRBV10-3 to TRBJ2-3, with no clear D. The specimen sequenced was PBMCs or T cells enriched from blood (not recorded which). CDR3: CAISEGSTDTQYF. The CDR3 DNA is TGTGCCATCAGTGAGGGCAGCACAGATACGCAGTATTTT.